Each of the 9 T cell receptor beta chains below was sequenced from the same sample in a study of CD8 T cells in ankylosing spondylitis. Whole-study findings and limits: Ankylosing spondylitis blood appeared to be characterized by a TCR beta motif of 8 or 9 highly homologous variants.

What these receptors recognize is not known. TCRdb called the 5' RACE reads again in MiXCR, with one record for every CDR3 protein. Of 470,000 or so distinct CDR3 sequences detected, 25% to 30% appear once; the ten largest clones hold roughly 0.9%. The specimen sequenced was blood, either unsorted or a sorted T cell fraction (not recorded which). The source of these receptors is a male donor with ankylosing spondylitis.

V and J are TRBV4-1 and TRBJ2-2; the D call may be TRBD1 or TRBD2 (6 bases each). The V gene's germline CDR1 is MGHRA and CDR2 YSYEKL. V shed 4 bases and J shed 6 bases, with 21 bases lying between them. CDR3 length: 17 residues. CDR3 bases: TGCGCCAGCAGCCTACATGTGGAGGGGGTAAGGGCCGGGGAGCTGTTTTTT. It is translated as CASSLHVEGVRAGELFF.

J is TRBJ2-1 and V is TRBV5-6; no firm D call. Looked up from germline, CDR1 is SGHDT and CDR2 is YYEEEE. The length of the CDR3 is 13 residues. Trimming took off 5 bases at V and 5 bases at J, with 11 bases between the two ends. DNA of the CDR3: TGTGCCAGCAGACCCCTCAGGAACAATGAGCAGTTCTTC. Translated: CASRPLRNNEQFF.

This chain links TRBV15 with TRBJ2-1, with D tentatively TRBD2 (6 bases). Trimming pared 0 bases from V and 9 bases from J, leaving 9 bases between. The CDR3 is 13 amino acids. CDR1 and CDR2 from the germline V gene are LNHNV and YYDKDF (reference sequence). The CDR3 protein is CATSRDGGFEQFF. The CDR3 bases are TGTGCCACCAGCAGAGATGGAGGGTTTGAGCAGTTCTTC.

This clonotype was picked up a small number of times. The J gene is TRBJ1-2, the V gene TRBV6-5; tentative D call: TRBD1 (5 bases). In germline, CDR1 is MNHEY, CDR2 SVGAGI. V shed 4 bases and J shed 8 bases, with 17 bases lying between them. This CDR3 spans 14 amino acids. As DNA, the CDR3 is TGTGCCAGCAGTTCCGGGGGGATACCCTTCGGCTACACCTTC. Amino acids: CASSSGGIPFGYTF.

The gene calls are TRBV27 and TRBJ2-7, with D perhaps matching TRBD2 (5 bases). Germline CDR1 MNHEY, CDR2 SMNVEV (reference sequence). The ends were cut back, 2 bases at V and 2 bases at J, with 13 bases in the middle. The CDR3 extends over 15 amino acids. The DNA for the CDR3 is TGTGCCAGCAGTTTACCCTGGGAGTGGGCCTACGAGCAGTACTTC. It codes for CASSLPWEWAYEQYF.

This clonotype has just a few counts. V is TRBV30 and J is TRBJ1-1; 8 nucleotides align to TRBD1. The CDR3 consists of 13 residues. V lost 5 bases, J lost 1 base, and 3 bases stayed unmatched. Per the germline V gene, CDR1 is GTSNPN and CDR2 is SVGIG (reference sequence). The CDR3 protein is CAWGQGRNTEAFF. The CDR3 nucleotides read TGTGCCTGGGGACAGGGAAGGAACACTGAAGCTTTCTTT.

The chain's CDR3 is CASSFFVPDTQYF. The CDR3 DNA reads as TGTGCCAGCAGTTTCTTTGTACCGGATACGCAGTATTTT. The chain has TRBV12-3 or TRBV12-4 and TRBJ2-3; D is unresolved. V was clipped by 3 bases and J by 6 bases, with 10 bases between them. The CDR3 totals 13 residues.

The rearrangement links TRBV20-1 to TRBJ1-1, with D possibly matching TRBD1 (6 bases). The CDR3 runs to 14 residues. The V gene lost 1 base and the J gene lost 5 bases, with 14 bases spanning the gap. CDR1 is DFQATT, CDR2 SNEGSKA, per germline (reference sequence). CDR3 DNA: TGCAGTGCTAGAGTGTCACAGGGACCGACTGAAGCTTTCTTT. Its protein product is CSARVSQGPTEAFF.

This clonotype was seen a handful of times. The chain carries TRBV6-2 or TRBV6-3 and TRBJ2-1; D unresolved. V was cut by 6 bases and J by 0 bases, with 12 bases left in between. The CDR3 is made up of 15 amino acids. Germline CDR1 MNHEY, CDR2 SVGEGT. The CDR3 DNA reads as TGTGCCAGCAGCTCCGAGATCAGCTCCTACAATGAGCAGTTCTTC. This sequence encodes CASSSEISSYNEQFF.